These T cell receptor beta chains were read from a single sample in a study of early T cells in non-severe SARS-CoV-2 infection. Each CDR3 protein gets one entry after TCRdb re-called the 5' RACE reads with MiXCR. The table lists about 83,000 distinct CDR3 sequences, around an eighth of them singletons. The sample comprised whole blood. These receptors were taken from an adult who was a healthcare worker with PCR-confirmed SARS-CoV-2 infection or an uninfected control (not recorded which). Each CDR3 is given with its conserved first and last residue. Each record gives: J gene, V gene, D gene, clone size, CDR3 protein, CDR3 DNA. The D gene is left open where the match is weak. Not every row has a clone size; where given, it reads once, few, many or a size class.

>TRBJ1-5|TRBV3-1|NA|NA
CASSQEREQPQHF
TGTGCCAGCAGCCAAGAACGCGAGCAGCCCCAGCATTTT
>TRBJ2-1|TRBV27|NA|many
CASSQAREEGNNEQFF
TGTGCCAGCAGTCAAGCCAGGGAGGAGGGGAACAATGAGCAGTTCTTC
>TRBJ1-2|TRBV7-9|TRBD1|NA
CASSGPQGSYGYTF
TGTGCCAGCAGCGGGCCACAGGGGTCCTATGGCTACACCTTC
>TRBJ1-2|TRBV4-3|NA|NA
CASSQGRVSYGYTF
TGCGCCAGCAGCCAAGGGAGGGTATCCTATGGCTACACCTTC
>TRBJ1-5|TRBV2|TRBD1|few
CASSATGGQPQHF
TGTGCCAGCAGTGCAACAGGGGGTCAGCCCCAGCATTTT
>TRBJ1-2|TRBV27|TRBD1|few
CASSLGYRGRDYGYTF
TGTGCCAGCAGTTTGGGATACAGGGGGCGCGACTATGGCTACACCTTC
>TRBJ2-5|TRBV20-1|TRBD1|NA
CSALQGAGETQYF
TGCAGTGCCCTACAGGGGGCCGGGGAGACCCAGTACTTC
>TRBJ1-2|TRBV12-3/TRBV12-4|NA|many
CASSLTPPPGSGYGYTF
TGTGCCAGCAGTTTAACCCCTCCCCCGGGATCGGGCTATGGCTACACCTTC
>TRBJ1-2|TRBV20-1|NA|few
CSAQGTHLLRGYTF
TGCAGTGCCCAAGGGACTCACCTCCTAAGGGGCTACACCTTC
>TRBJ2-7|TRBV19|TRBD1|NA
CASSTYSGTAIGAYEQYF
TGTGCCAGTAGTACATACTCCGGGACAGCCATCGGGGCCTACGAGCAGTACTTC
>TRBJ2-5|TRBV5-1|NA|NA
CASSLGVEETQYF
TGCGCCAGCAGCTTAGGGGTAGAAGAGACCCAGTACTTC
>TRBJ1-2|TRBV18|NA|few
CASSPEDRSYGYTF
TGTGCCAGCTCACCCGAGGACAGATCCTATGGCTACACCTTC
>TRBJ1-5|TRBV27|NA|few
CASSSAGYQPQHF
TGTGCCAGCAGTTCCGCCGGCTATCAGCCCCAGCATTTT
>TRBJ2-1|TRBV20-1|TRBD2|many
CSANPGLDHNEQFF
TGCAGTGCTAACCCGGGACTAGACCACAATGAGCAGTTCTTC
>TRBJ2-7|TRBV29-1|TRBD2|NA
CSVVQGGSSHEQYF
TGCAGCGTTGTACAAGGCGGGAGTTCCCACGAGCAGTACTTC
>TRBJ1-2|TRBV20-1|NA|few
CSAPGGPFSYGYTF
TGCAGTGCCCCTGGAGGACCCTTTAGCTATGGCTACACCTTC
>TRBJ2-3|TRBV19|NA|many
CASKRGGNTDTQYF
TGTGCCAGTAAACGCGGCGGAAACACAGATACGCAGTATTTT
>TRBJ2-3|TRBV6-5|NA|NA
CASRSDRDTQYF
TGTGCCAGCAGGTCCGACAGAGATACGCAGTATTTT
>TRBJ2-7|TRBV7-2|NA|NA
CASSFYRFGTYSYEQYF
TGTGCCAGCAGCTTCTACCGATTCGGGACCTATTCCTACGAGCAGTACTTC
>TRBJ2-1|TRBV6-4|TRBD2|NA
CASSDEREPSNEQFF
TGTGCCAGCAGTGACGAGCGGGAACCCTCGAATGAGCAGTTCTTC
>TRBJ2-5|TRBV6-6|TRBD1|few
CASSTTDRDERYQETQYF
TGTGCCAGCAGTACCACGGACAGGGACGAAAGGTACCAAGAGACCCAGTACTTC
>TRBJ1-2|TRBV25-1|NA|few
CATRAGSWNGYTF
TGTGCCACTCGGGCAGGGTCTTGGAATGGCTACACCTTC
>TRBJ1-2|TRBV5-1|TRBD1|few
CASSLLGQIDYGYTF
TGCGCCAGCAGCTTGTTGGGACAGATCGACTATGGCTACACCTTC
>TRBJ1-2|TRBV2|NA|few
CASSELVDYGYTF
TGTGCCAGCAGTGAACTGGTGGACTATGGCTACACCTTC
>TRBJ2-7|TRBV7-8|NA|many
CASSLGEVVEQYF
TGTGCCAGCAGCCTAGGGGAGGTTGTCGAGCAGTACTTC
>TRBJ2-7|TRBV7-2|NA|NA
CASTDYYEQYF
TGTGCCAGCACCGACTACTACGAGCAGTACTTC
>TRBJ1-4|TRBV15|NA|few
CATSSRARNEKLFF
TGTGCCACCAGCAGTCGAGCCCGTAATGAAAAACTGTTTTTT
>TRBJ1-4|TRBV4-2|TRBD1|few
CASSHNKGQGYEKLFF
TGTGCCAGCAGCCACAACAAAGGACAGGGATATGAAAAACTGTTTTTT
>TRBJ1-6|TRBV18|NA|few
CASSPPKGSSYNSPLHF
TGTGCCAGCTCACCACCGAAGGGGAGCTCCTATAATTCACCCCTCCACTTT
>TRBJ2-1|TRBV18|TRBD2|NA
CASSPAKTSGYNEQFF
TGTGCCAGCTCACCAGCAAAAACTAGCGGGTACAATGAGCAGTTCTTC
>TRBJ2-7|TRBV7-9|NA|many
CASSPITRDEQYF
TGTGCCAGCAGCCCAATTACTAGAGACGAGCAGTACTTC
>TRBJ2-2|TRBV29-1|NA|NA
CSVEANTGELFF
TGCAGCGTTGAGGCTAACACCGGGGAGCTGTTTTTT
>TRBJ2-2|TRBV6-4|NA|NA
CARRNAGRPVNTGELFF
TGTGCCAGGAGAAACGCGGGGCGTCCCGTTAACACCGGGGAGCTGTTTTTT
>TRBJ2-5|TRBV5-1|TRBD2|few
CASSAQGLGGRETQYF
TGCGCCAGCAGCGCACAGGGACTAGGGGGGAGAGAGACCCAGTACTTC
>TRBJ1-1|TRBV25-1|TRBD1|NA
CASSEDRANTEAFF
TGTGCCAGCAGTGAAGACAGGGCCAACACTGAAGCTTTCTTT
>TRBJ1-5|TRBV30|NA|few
CAWRQGNQPQHF
TGTGCCTGGAGACAGGGCAATCAGCCCCAGCATTTT
>TRBJ2-1|TRBV29-1|TRBD2|few
CSVDGLAGELWNEQFF
TGCAGCGTGGACGGACTAGCGGGAGAGTTGTGGAATGAGCAGTTCTTC
>TRBJ1-5|TRBV19|NA|NA
CASSKVGAIQPQHF
TGTGCCAGTAGTAAGGTAGGAGCGATCCAGCCCCAGCATTTT
>TRBJ2-2|TRBV5-5|NA|few
CASSPGTSANTGELFF
TGTGCCAGCAGCCCCGGGACGTCCGCGAACACCGGGGAGCTGTTTTTT
>TRBJ2-3|TRBV11-2|NA|many
CASSHRGSGDTQYF
TGTGCCAGCAGCCACCGGGGGTCTGGAGATACGCAGTATTTT
>TRBJ1-2|TRBV19|NA|many
CASSPRAPTIYGYTF
TGTGCCAGTTCCCCCCGGGCGCCTACCATCTATGGCTACACCTTC
>TRBJ1-1|TRBV7-9|NA|many
CASSLPPRVNTEAFF
TGTGCCAGCAGCTTACCCCCGAGGGTGAACACTGAAGCTTTCTTT
>TRBJ2-2|TRBV5-1|NA|few
CASSLAPDTGELFF
TGCGCCAGCAGCTTGGCCCCGGACACCGGGGAGCTGTTTTTT
>TRBJ2-1|TRBV6-1|NA|few
CASSVSSGDEQFF
TGTGCCAGCAGTGTCTCGTCTGGAGATGAGCAGTTCTTC
>TRBJ2-3|TRBV7-9|TRBD1|few
CASSLIQGRTDTQYF
TGTGCCAGCAGCTTGATACAGGGGCGAACAGATACGCAGTATTTT